This TCR beta chain is from a study of blood T cell repertoires in COVID-19. About the study: The United States, Italy and Spain supplied acute and convalescent COVID-19 samples. T cells, B-cell-depleted T cells, or PBMCs supplied cDNA or gDNA.

In the authors' methods: Estimated nucleated cell counts came from reference gene primer amplification. Clones were read by immunoSEQ multiplex PCR, and TCRdb kept only the in-frame ones, dropping some. The V and J calls and clone size are taken from that table; D and trimming were inferred from the DNA. The data contain around 200,000 clones, under 90% of them singletons. V was clipped by 4 bases and J by 3 bases, with 10 bases between them. The CDR3 has 13 residues. The J gene is TRBJ2-7, the V gene TRBV12-3 or TRBV12-4; D uncertain. The sequenced sample was peripheral blood. This clonotype was obtained from a person aged 70 to 85 with COVID-19, enrolled during active disease. The CDR3 nucleotides are TGTGCCAGCAGTTCTCTAGGCGACTACGAGCAGTACTTC. Its protein product is CASSSLGDYEQYF.